This T cell receptor (beta chain) was captured in a study of CD8 T cells in Susac syndrome. The study sequenced TCR beta in blood CD8+ and CD4+ T cells. Negative isolation was used for CD8+ and CD4+ T cells, and FACS enrichment was applied to TEMRA cells. RNA amounts of about 0.5 to 1 ug underwent reverse transcription with random hexamers. With immunoSEQ multiplex PCR, TCR beta CDR3 was amplified across 54 Vbeta and 13 Jbeta. MiXCR, run by TCRdb on the immunoSEQ multiplex PCR reads, gives a single entry per CDR3 protein. The table shows roughly 200,000 distinct CDR3 sequences, with about 95% occurring only once. V was cut by 7 bases and J by 5 bases, with 14 bases left in between. The germline gives CDR1 SQVTM, CDR2 ANQGSEA. The CDR3 runs 12 residues.

Sequencing was performed on CD4+ T cells from PBMCs. The rearrangement joins TRBV29-1 to TRBJ1-1, with a possible D match to TRBD1 (6 bases). The receptor was derived from a human donor in good health. For the CDR3, the DNA is TGCAGCGCCCGAGACAGGTCGACTGAAGCTTTCTTT. It specifies CSARDRSTEAFF. The variable domain in full, with the rest retrieved from reference TRBV29-1 and TRBJ1-1, is SAVISQKPSRDICQRGTSLTIQCQVDSQVTMMFWYRQQPGQSLTLIATANQGSEATYESGFVIDKFPISRPNLTFSTLTVSNMSPEDSSIYLCSARDRSTEAFFGQGTRLTVV.